This entry features one T cell receptor beta chain sequence. The data were taken from a study of blood T cell repertoires in COVID-19. Study background: Some COVID-19 samples were acute and others convalescent; all came from the United States, Italy and Spain.

This CDR3 comprises 14 residues. Trimming cost V 10 bases and J 1 base, with 16 bases left between them. Germline loops: CDR1 SEHNR, CDR2 FQNEAQ (reference sequence). The assay was immunoSEQ multiplex PCR, and TCRdb's table has in-frame clones only and misses some. This table holds 70,000 or so clones, more than 75% found once. The specimen sequenced was peripheral blood. This clonotype originated in a man aged 45-65 years with acute or convalescent COVID-19. The genes are TRBV7-9 and TRBJ1-1, with D possibly being TRBD1 (6 bases). The CDR3 protein is CATELGAGNTEAFF. In DNA form, the CDR3 reads TGTGCCACCGAGCTGGGGGCAGGGAACACTGAAGCTTTCTTT.